This is a list of T cell receptor beta chains from one sample in a study of blood T cell repertoires in COVID-19. Clones were read by immunoSEQ multiplex PCR, and TCRdb kept only the in-frame ones, dropping some. The sample holds roughly 230,000 clones, approximately 85% seen once. The sample was peripheral blood. These receptor sequences come from a man in his fifties with COVID-19, enrolled during active disease. Both conserved end residues are part of each CDR3. Fields, in order: V gene, clone size, D gene, J gene, CDR3 DNA, CDR3 protein. D genes are given only for firm matches. The size entry is marked missing in some rows and otherwise reads once, few, many or a size class.

>TRBV6-5|.|.|TRBJ2-3
TGTGCCAGCAGTCGCGGACAGACGAGCACAGATACGCAGTATTTT
CASSRGQTSTDTQYF
>TRBV5-6|.|.|TRBJ1-5
TGTGCCAGCAGCGTCCGACAGAGATATAGCAATCAGCCCCAGCATTTT
CASSVRQRYSNQPQHF
>TRBV11-2|.|.|TRBJ2-5
TGTGCCAGCAGCCCCCCCACTGAGACCCAGTACTTC
CASSPPTETQYF
>TRBV7-2|.|.|TRBJ2-3
TGTGCCAGCAGCCCGGCGAGCGTTCGGGCAGATACGCAGTATTTT
CASSPASVRADTQYF
>TRBV7-6|.|TRBD1|TRBJ1-4
TGTGCCAGCAGCTTAGGATCTTCTACAGGGGCCGAAAAACTGTTTTTT
CASSLGSSTGAEKLFF
>TRBV4-1|once|TRBD1|TRBJ2-7
TGCGCCAGCAGCCTCGGACAGGGGTACTACGAGCAGTACTTC
CASSLGQGYYEQYF
>TRBV10-3|.|.|TRBJ1-5
TGTGCCATCAGTGAGTCGACGAGGGATCAGCCCCAGCATTTT
CAISESTRDQPQHF
>TRBV10-3|.|.|TRBJ1-3
TGTGCCATCACCATGACAGGCTCTGGAAACACCATATATTTT
CAITMTGSGNTIYF
>TRBV19|.|.|TRBJ1-6
TGTGCCAGTAGTGTAACCGGGACAACCAAAAATTCACCCCTCCACTTT
CASSVTGTTKNSPLHF
>TRBV4-1|.|TRBD1|TRBJ2-3
TGCGCCAGCAGCCAGGCTCCGGGACAGGGGCCACATACGCAGTATTTT
CASSQAPGQGPHTQYF
>TRBV7-9|.|TRBD1|TRBJ1-5
TGTGCCAGCAGCTTAGGGAAGGGGACAGGGGGAGTTGATCAGCCCCAGCATTTT
CASSLGKGTGGVDQPQHF
>TRBV10-1|.|.|TRBJ1-1
TGCGCCAGCAGTGTACAGAGGAACACTGAAGCTTTCTTT
CASSVQRNTEAFF
>TRBV7-8|few|.|TRBJ2-5
TGTGCCAGCAGCTTATTCACGCGCACGGACAGCAAAAAGACCCAGTACTTC
CASSLFTRTDSKKTQYF
>TRBV5-5|.|.|TRBJ1-5
TGTGCCAGCAGCTTCCTCGGGGGTCAGCCCCAGCATTTT
CASSFLGGQPQHF
>TRBV25-1|.|TRBD2|TRBJ2-1
TGTGCCAGCAGTGACGCGCGGGGGGGCCGCGATGAGCAGTTCTTC
CASSDARGGRDEQFF
>TRBV6-5|.|.|TRBJ1-2
TGTGCCAGCAGTTTACAGTCTGCCTATGGCTACACCTTC
CASSLQSAYGYTF
>TRBV10-3|.|.|TRBJ1-5
TGTGCCATCAGCCAGGGCCATAGCAATCAGCCCCAGCATTTT
CAISQGHSNQPQHF
>TRBV6-2/TRBV6-3|.|TRBD1|TRBJ2-7
TGTGCCAGCAGTACACCGGGACAGGGGAATTACGAGCAGTACTTC
CASSTPGQGNYEQYF
>TRBV18|.|.|TRBJ2-7
TGTGCCAGCTCTCGAATGAGCTCCTACGAGCAGTACTTC
CASSRMSSYEQYF
>TRBV19|.|TRBD1|TRBJ1-6
TGTGCCGGCCAAACCGGGACAGACGTTTATTCACCCCTCCACTTT
CAGQTGTDVYSPLHF
>TRBV7-9|.|TRBD1|TRBJ1-2
TGTGCCAGCAGCTTAGATATAAGGACAGGGGATCCCTATGGCTACACCTTC
CASSLDIRTGDPYGYTF
>TRBV7-2|.|TRBD2|TRBJ2-3
TGTGCCAGCAGCTTAGTGGGTTCCGGGGGGGAGAATACGCAGTATTTT
CASSLVGSGGENTQYF
>TRBV10-3|.|.|TRBJ1-2
TGTGCCATCAGTGAGTCGACGGGAAACTATGGCTACACCTTC
CAISESTGNYGYTF
>TRBV11-2|.|.|TRBJ2-1
TGTGCCAGCCTACAGAGCCGGCCCTTGTACAATGAGCAGTTCTTC
CASLQSRPLYNEQFF
>TRBV4-2|.|TRBD2|TRBJ2-1
TGTGCCAGCAGCCAAGATCCGACTAGCGGGGGGGCCGGACTTTACAATGAGCAGTTCTTC
CASSQDPTSGGAGLYNEQFF
>TRBV6-5|.|.|TRBJ1-5
TGTGCCAGCAGTTACTTTCGGCCAGGGAGCAATCAGCCCCAGCATTTT
CASSYFRPGSNQPQHF
>TRBV2|once|TRBD2|TRBJ2-1
TGTGCCAGCAGGCGGGAACGTATAGCGGGGGCCTACAATGAGCAGTTCTTC
CASRRERIAGAYNEQFF
>TRBV7-3|.|TRBD2|TRBJ2-1
TGTGCCAGCAGCCTAGCGGGGGGACGCTACAATGAGCAGTTCTTC
CASSLAGGRYNEQFF
>TRBV5-1|.|.|TRBJ1-4
TGCGCCAGCAGCAGGGACAATAATGAAAAACTGTTTTTT
CASSRDNNEKLFF
>TRBV5-4|.|TRBD2|TRBJ2-3
TGTGCCAGCAGCTTTAGCGGGGGGGTAGGGACAGATACGCAGTATTTT
CASSFSGGVGTDTQYF
>TRBV28|.|.|TRBJ2-5
TGTGCCAGCAGTTCTCTAATCCACAGGGAGACCCAGTACTTC
CASSSLIHRETQYF
>TRBV3-1/TRBV3-2|.|TRBD2|TRBJ2-1
TGTGCCAGCAGTCCACTAGCGGGGGGGCCAATTGAGCAGTTCTTC
CASSPLAGGPIEQFF
>TRBV15|many|TRBD2|TRBJ2-3
TGTGCCACCAGCAGTGGTACTAGCGGGGGGGCAGATACGCAGTATTTT
CATSSGTSGGADTQYF
>TRBV6-5|.|TRBD2|TRBJ2-3
TGTGCCAGCAGTCCAGCGGGGGGGCCCCCAGATACGCAGTATTTT
CASSPAGGPPDTQYF
>TRBV6-5|.|.|TRBJ2-5
TGTGCCAGCAGTTACTATTTGGGGGGTGGGGAGACCCAGTACTTC
CASSYYLGGGETQYF
>TRBV15|.|.|TRBJ2-2
TGTGCCACCAGCACGGCTAGCCAGCGGCGGGAGCTGTTTTTT
CATSTASQRRELFF
>TRBV4-2|few|.|TRBJ1-4
TGTGCCAGCAGCCAAGATATTAAGCGAGGCGAAAAACTGTTTTTT
CASSQDIKRGEKLFF
>TRBV2|.|.|TRBJ2-7
TGTGCCAGCAGTAAACCTCCGGCCTACGAGCAGTACTTC
CASSKPPAYEQYF
>TRBV19|.|.|TRBJ1-3
TGTGCCAGTAGTGCCGACAGAGCCTCTGGAAACACCATATATTTT
CASSADRASGNTIYF
>TRBV12-3/TRBV12-4|.|.|TRBJ1-2
TGTGCCAGCAGCCCTACAGGGACTGGCTACACCTTC
CASSPTGTGYTF
>TRBV6-5|.|TRBD1|TRBJ1-5
TGTGCCAGCAGTTCTAATAGACAGGGGGCCCAGCCCCAGCATTTT
CASSSNRQGAQPQHF
>TRBV21-1|once|.|TRBJ2-5
TGTGCCAGCAGCATTCCGGGACAGGTGAGTCAAGAGACCCAGTACTTC
CASSIPGQVSQETQYF
>TRBV18|few|.|TRBJ2-2
TGTGCCAGCTCACCACCGGTGGGGAGGTCCGGGGAGCTGTTTTTT
CASSPPVGRSGELFF
>TRBV3-1/TRBV3-2|.|.|TRBJ1-6
TGTGCCAGCAGCCAAGTTCTGAGCTCCTATAATTCACCCCTCCACTTT
CASSQVLSSYNSPLHF
>TRBV29-1|.|.|TRBJ1-1
TGCAGCGTCGTAACAATGAACACTGAAGCTTTCTTT
CSVVTMNTEAFF
>TRBV7-9|.|.|TRBJ1-1
TGTGCCAGCAACCCGCCGCGCGAGGTTGGAGCTTTCTTT
CASNPPREVGAFF
>TRBV4-3|.|TRBD2|TRBJ2-7
TGCGCCAGCAGCCAAGATGCGCTAGCGGGGGGGGAGCAGTACTTC
CASSQDALAGGEQYF
>TRBV5-8|.|.|TRBJ1-5
TGTGCCAGCAGCTTGGAAACTTGGCCCCAGCATTTT
CASSLETWPQHF
>TRBV28|.|.|TRBJ1-1
TGTGCCAGCAGTTGGGGGGGGGACACTGAAGCTTTCTTT
CASSWGGDTEAFF
>TRBV7-2|.|.|TRBJ1-1
TGTGCCAGCAGCTTAGCGCTGGGAGGTCAGACTGAAGCTTTCTTT
CASSLALGGQTEAFF
>TRBV18|.|.|TRBJ2-2
TGTGCCAGCAAGATCACGGGGGACGTCACCGGGGAGCTGTTTTTT
CASKITGDVTGELFF
>TRBV18|.|.|TRBJ1-6
TGTGCCAGCTCCCCCCAACAGGCCGACAATTCACCCCTCCACTTT
CASSPQQADNSPLHF
>TRBV10-3|.|.|TRBJ2-3
TGTGCCACCTGCCGCAGGGCGAGCACAGATACGCAGTATTTT
CATCRRASTDTQYF